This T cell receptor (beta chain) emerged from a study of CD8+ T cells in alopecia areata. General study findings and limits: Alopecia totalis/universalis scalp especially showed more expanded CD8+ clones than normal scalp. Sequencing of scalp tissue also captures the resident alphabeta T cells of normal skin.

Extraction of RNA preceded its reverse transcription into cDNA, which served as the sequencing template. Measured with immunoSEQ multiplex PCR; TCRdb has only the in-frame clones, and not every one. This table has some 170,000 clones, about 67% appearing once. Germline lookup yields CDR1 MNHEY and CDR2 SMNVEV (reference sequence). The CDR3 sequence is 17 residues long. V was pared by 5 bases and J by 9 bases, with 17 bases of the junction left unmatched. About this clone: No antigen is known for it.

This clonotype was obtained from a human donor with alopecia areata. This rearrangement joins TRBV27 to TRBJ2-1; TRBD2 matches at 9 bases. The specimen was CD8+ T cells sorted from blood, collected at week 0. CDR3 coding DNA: TGTGCCAGCAGTCCACCCCAGACTAGCGGCCCCGTTGGTGAGCAGTTCTTC. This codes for CASSPPQTSGPVGEQFF.